This T cell receptor beta chain came from a study of cytomegalovirus exposure and HLA in healthy donors. Overall study findings and caveats: The authors excluded some V segments, including TRBV6-2 and TRBV6-3, as indistinguishable. Later analysis identified several of the most significant clusters that appeared linked to common viral pathogens.

This clone has more than one count but fewer than ten. Its antigen remains unknown. The CDR3 runs to 15 residues. Per the germline V gene, CDR1 is WNHNN and CDR2 is SYGVQD (reference sequence). The germline V and J ends were trimmed by 3 bases and 4 bases, with 16 bases remaining between them. The PCR was carried out with 60 Vbeta primers and 13 Jbeta primers. Assay: immunoSEQ multiplex PCR; the TCRdb copy retains only in-frame clones and omits some. The table shows tens of thousands of clones, with just over 75% occurring only once. The rearrangement links TRBV10-1 to TRBJ2-7, with D possibly matching TRBD1 (5 bases). The origin of this receptor is a man in his fifties in good health and CMV-seronegative. The sequenced material came from PBMCs. The CDR3 is CASSEVNIGAYEQYF. CDR3 DNA sequence: TGCGCCAGCAGTGAAGTCAACATTGGGGCGTACGAGCAGTACTTC.